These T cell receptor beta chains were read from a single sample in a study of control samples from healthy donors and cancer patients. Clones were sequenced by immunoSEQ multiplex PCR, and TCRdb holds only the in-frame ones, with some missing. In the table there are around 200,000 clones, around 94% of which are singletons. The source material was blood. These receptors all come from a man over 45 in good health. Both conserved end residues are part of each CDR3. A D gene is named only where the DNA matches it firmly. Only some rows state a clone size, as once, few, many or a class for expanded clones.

CDR3: CASSNGKGPGSPLHF
DNA: TGTGCCAGTAGTAACGGCAAGGGCCCGGGTTCACCCCTCCACTTT
J: TRBJ1-6
size: NA
D: NA
V: TRBV19

CDR3: CASSQDGQPYGYTF
DNA: TGTGCCAGCAGCCAAGATGGGCAGCCTTATGGCTACACCTTC
J: TRBJ1-2
size: NA
D: NA
V: TRBV3-1/TRBV3-2

CDR3: CASSSGNQETQYF
DNA: TGTGCCAGCTCTAGCGGGAACCAAGAGACCCAGTACTTC
J: TRBJ2-5
size: NA
D: TRBD2
V: TRBV7-9

CDR3: CASSQGAGDTIYF
DNA: TGCGCCAGCAGCCAAGGGGCCGGGGACACCATATATTTT
J: TRBJ1-3
size: once
D: NA
V: TRBV4-3

CDR3: CASSLFTRGSYGYTF
DNA: TGTGCCAGCAGTTTATTCACCAGGGGATCTTATGGCTACACCTTC
J: TRBJ1-2
size: once
D: NA
V: TRBV28

CDR3: CASRHRGRSEAFF
DNA: TGCGCCAGCAGACACAGGGGTAGGTCTGAAGCTTTCTTT
J: TRBJ1-1
size: NA
D: TRBD1
V: TRBV10-1

CDR3: CASEREEDTF
DNA: TGCGCCAGCGAGAGGGAAGAGGACACCTTC
J: TRBJ1-2
size: NA
D: NA
V: TRBV4-1

CDR3: CASSSKAGSEQFF
DNA: TGTGCCAGCAGCTCAAAAGCGGGGTCTGAGCAGTTCTTC
J: TRBJ2-1
size: NA
D: TRBD2
V: TRBV7-2

CDR3: CASSFTPLRTTNYGYTF
DNA: TGCGCCAGCAGCTTCACACCTCTTAGAACCACTAACTATGGCTACACCTTC
J: TRBJ1-2
size: NA
D: NA
V: TRBV5-1

CDR3: CASSPDVEARPQYF
DNA: TGTGCCAGCAGCCCGGACGTCGAGGCGAGACCTCAGTACTTC
J: TRBJ2-7
size: NA
D: NA
V: TRBV7-9

CDR3: CASSLSTGNYGYTF
DNA: TGTGCCAGCAGTTTATCAACAGGGAACTATGGCTACACCTTC
J: TRBJ1-2
size: NA
D: NA
V: TRBV27

CDR3: CASSLVQGLGYGYTF
DNA: TGCGCCAGCAGCTTGGTTCAGGGCTTGGGCTATGGCTACACCTTC
J: TRBJ1-2
size: NA
D: NA
V: TRBV5-1

CDR3: CASSQDLWTYEQYF
DNA: TGTGCCAGCAGCCAAGATTTGTGGACTTACGAGCAGTACTTC
J: TRBJ2-7
size: once
D: NA
V: TRBV3-1/TRBV3-2

CDR3: CASSLGGAVRGYTF
DNA: TGTGCCAGCAGCTTGGGGGGGGCAGTTCGTGGCTACACCTTC
J: TRBJ1-2
size: NA
D: NA
V: TRBV7-2

CDR3: CASSLGTGVVSNQPQHF
DNA: TGTGCCAGCAGCTTGGGGACAGGGGTTGTTAGCAATCAGCCCCAGCATTTT
J: TRBJ1-5
size: NA
D: TRBD1
V: TRBV5-8

CDR3: CASSPLAGASTDTQYF
DNA: TGTGCCAGCAGCCCACTAGCGGGGGCCTCCACAGATACGCAGTATTTT
J: TRBJ2-3
size: NA
D: TRBD2
V: TRBV9

CDR3: CASSKPGEHEQYF
DNA: TGTGCCAGCAGCAAACCAGGGGAGCACGAGCAGTACTTC
J: TRBJ2-7
size: NA
D: NA
V: TRBV5-4

CDR3: CASSQERAGPGELFF
DNA: TGTGCCAGCAGCCAAGAACGGGCAGGTCCCGGGGAGCTGTTTTTT
J: TRBJ2-2
size: NA
D: NA
V: TRBV3-1/TRBV3-2

CDR3: CAWSRFAGGWPQHF
DNA: TGTGCCTGGAGCCGATTTGCAGGGGGTTGGCCCCAGCATTTT
J: TRBJ1-5
size: NA
D: TRBD1
V: TRBV30

CDR3: CASSYQGLSGNTIYF
DNA: TGTGCCAGCAGTTACCAGGGGCTCTCTGGAAACACCATATATTTT
J: TRBJ1-3
size: NA
D: NA
V: TRBV27

CDR3: CASSIEKYYGYTF
DNA: TGTGCCAGTAGTATAGAGAAGTACTATGGCTACACCTTC
J: TRBJ1-2
size: NA
D: NA
V: TRBV19

CDR3: CASSPGQPRSYNEQFF
DNA: TGCGCCAGCAGCCCGGGACAGCCCCGCTCCTACAATGAGCAGTTCTTC
J: TRBJ2-1
size: NA
D: TRBD1
V: TRBV5-1

CDR3: CATSRDQGSHTGELFF
DNA: TGTGCCACCAGCAGAGATCAGGGATCGCACACCGGGGAGCTGTTTTTT
J: TRBJ2-2
size: NA
D: NA
V: TRBV15